The subject of this entry is one TCR beta chain. This clone's antigen is unknown. These data come from a study of CXCR3-negative and CXCR3-positive naive CD8 T cells (dated by TCRdb to between 2019 and 2020). A note on the overall study: In total, 130 million to 150 million TRB reads were obtained, which works out to roughly 1.5 +/- 0.3 million reads per library. Diversity and physicochemical repertoire analyses covered some ten donors pooled from two independent experiments. TRBV-TRBJ cluster analysis included naive subsets from 5 donors and memory cells from 3 donors.

Overall study results and their limits: Similar TRBV-TRBJ usage was shown by naive CXCR3-negative and CXCR3-positive cells from the same donor, whereas distinct patterns were shown by memory cells. Compared with CXCR3-negative naive cells, CXCR3-positive naive cells had TRB CDR3s with higher hydrophobicity (lower Kidera factor 4), lower energy, and higher strength and volume indices. Because surface CD5, which has been linked to self-reactivity in mice, was comparable between naive subsets, TCR interaction strength was also inferred from TRB CDR3 physicochemical properties. Both naive subsets had comparably high repertoire diversity, while memory CD8+ T cells had much lower repertoire diversity. CXCR3 expression partially decreased after cryopreservation, so most assays used freshly isolated PBMCs.

The instrument was a NextSeq 550. The Human TCR Profiling Kit (MiLaboratory) was used to prepare UMI-labeled 5' RACE TRB cDNA libraries. cDNA synthesis used the entire amount of extracted RNA, and PCR amplification then used the entire amount of cDNA produced. The libraries were made side by side, with each library going through the same number of PCR cycles. The published analysis was carried out like this. MIGEC and MiXCR extracted about 57,000 +/- 9,900 unique UMI-labeled TRB cDNA molecules per library, requiring at least two reads per UMI. Each library averaged about 40,000 +/- 10,000 functional in-frame TRB CDR3 nucleotide clonotypes without stop codons. Diversity metrics, including normalized Shannon-Wiener and Chao1, were computed in VDJtools after downsampling to 5000 UMI-labeled TRB molecules per sample. VDJtools was used to calculate clonotype-size-weighted physicochemical properties of the central five CDR3 residues, namely interaction energy, strength, volume and Kidera factor 4. The reads underwent TCRdb reprocessing, giving one record for each CDR3 protein sequence and no DNA. For this entry, the V and J calls and clone size follow TCRdb and not the study's own pipeline. The sample's table covers about 150,000 distinct CDR3 sequences. The top ten clones comprise around 0.5% of the sample.

For each CD8+ T cell subset, flow sorting was done in triplicate, and roughly 320,000 cells per subset went directly into RLT lysis buffer. To keep memory contaminants out, a stringent definition of naive CD8+ T cells was applied: CD45RO-CCR7+CD27+CD95-. Using standard density gradient centrifugation, peripheral blood mononuclear cells were isolated from buffy coats. A FACSAria III was used to flow-sort naive CXCR3-negative and CXCR3-positive CD8+ T cells. Total RNA was extracted from sorted cells with an RNeasy Mini Kit. The germline V gene (reference sequence) sets CDR1 to LNHDA and CDR2 to SQIVND. CDR3 length: 13 amino acids, cysteine to phenylalanine. Nucleotide data are not available.

The rearranged chain carries TRBV19 and TRBJ1-1. Material for sequencing was naive CXCR3+ CD8+ T cells from blood. The cell subset or site label of this sample denotes: CD45RO-CCR7+CD27+CD95- naive CD8+ T cells expressing CXCR3 (TNR3+). The origin of this receptor is a human donor in good health. Some clones in this sample may be carry-over from other donors' samples. For the CDR3, the sequence is CASREGRNTEAFF.